The 23 T cell receptor beta chains given below trace back to one sample, sequenced in a study of blood T cell repertoires in COVID-19. Produced via immunoSEQ multiplex PCR; TCRdb's table is partial and in-frame only. The table lists around 200,000 clones, 80% to 90% of them singletons, with approximately 6% in the top ten. Sequencing used peripheral blood. The receptors shown here come from a man between 60 and 70 years old who had recovered from COVID-19.

This chain uses TRBV5-6 with TRBJ1-2, with a tentative D call TRBD1 (5 bases). Germline V CDR1 and CDR2: SGHDT, YYEEEE. The CDR3 runs 13 residues. The ends were cut back, 1 base at V and 3 bases at J, with 7 bases in the middle. This CDR3 is CASSLWGDYGYTF. CDR3 DNA sequence: TGTGCCAGCAGCTTGTGGGGGGACTATGGCTACACCTTC.

The rearrangement uses TRBV11-2 and TRBJ1-4; D call uncertain. Germline V gene lookup returns CDR1 SGHAT and CDR2 FQNNGV. Trimming removed 5 bases from V and 5 bases from J, with 9 bases in between. This CDR3 is 13 amino acids long. CDR3 sequence (DNA): TGTGCCAGCAGCCTCGCCCGGAATGAAAAACTGTTTTTT. Its protein is CASSLARNEKLFF.

The chain couples TRBV2 to TRBJ1-5; D remains unclear. Germline V gene lookup returns CDR1 SNHLY and CDR2 FYNNEI. The V end was cut by 2 bases, the J end by 2 bases, with 13 bases between. This CDR3 region has 16 residues. In DNA form, the CDR3 reads TGTGCCAGCAGTGAACCGGGAGCATTCGGCAATCAGCCCCAGCATTTT. Protein sequence: CASSEPGAFGNQPQHF. Based on the CDR3 plus reference TRBV2 and TRBJ1-5, the full variable domain is EPEVTQTPSHQVTQMGQEVILRCVPISNHLYFYWYRQILGQKVEFLVSFYNNEISEKSEIFDDQFSVERPDGSNFTLKIRSTKLEDSAMYFCASSEPGAFGNQPQHFGDGTRLSIL.

V is TRBV5-1 and J is TRBJ1-2, with D tentatively TRBD1 (6 bases). CDR3 length equals 16 residues. Germline V gene sequence: CDR1 SGHRS, CDR2 YFSETQ. Between the trimmed V and J ends, which lost 3 bases and 5 bases, there was a span of 20 bases. The CDR3 DNA reads TGCGCCAGCAGCTCCAGCCAGGGGTCCCGATTTTATGGCTACACCTTC. Translating gives CASSSSQGSRFYGYTF.

The CDR3 protein is CASSPERPGELFF. The CDR3 DNA sequence: TGTGCCAGTAGCCCGGAGCGTCCCGGGGAGCTGTTTTTT. J is TRBJ2-2 and V is TRBV19; D is unresolved. The CDR3 extends over 13 amino acids. V lost 6 bases to trimming and J lost 6 bases, with 11 bases between them. Germline V lookup: CDR1 LNHDA, CDR2 SQIVND (reference sequence).

This sequence joins TRBV6-5 and TRBJ2-1; TRBD1 matches at 9 bases. CDR1 and CDR2 from the germline V gene are MNHEY and SVGAGI. With 6 bases clipped from V and 9 bases from J, the junction kept 12 bases outside the gene matches. The CDR3 loop spans 15 amino acids. CDR3 nucleotides: TGTGCCAGCAGGAGACAGGGGGATAATAGCGGTGAGCAGTTCTTC. The encoded protein is CASRRQGDNSGEQFF.

The rearrangement joins TRBV10-3 to TRBJ2-7, with TRBD2 identical over 16 bases. V gave up 5 bases and J gave up 4 bases; unmatched junction bases: 8. The CDR3 is made up of 17 amino acids. Per the germline V gene, CDR1 is ENHRY and CDR2 is SYGVKD. CDR3 sequence reads: CAISLGTSGGANYEQYF. CDR3 nucleotide sequence: TGTGCCATCAGTCTTGGGACTAGCGGGGGGGCCAATTACGAGCAGTACTTC.

This chain uses TRBV30 with TRBJ1-3, with 8 bases aligning to TRBD1. Germline CDR1 reads GTSNPN; CDR2 reads SVGIG (reference sequence). J gave up 1 base and V 8 bases, and 7 bases lay outside the gene matches. This CDR3 is 14 amino acids long. For the CDR3, the DNA is TGTGCCAGCAGGGGGCTCTTATCTGGAAACACCATATATTTT. Amino acids: CASRGLLSGNTIYF.

The chain employs TRBV6-6 and TRBJ2-2, with D possibly TRBD2 on 6 matching bases. This CDR3 is 15 amino acids long. CDR1 MNHNY and CDR2 SVGAGI come from the germline V gene (reference sequence). Trimming took 2 bases from V and 8 from J, leaving 15 bases between them. The CDR3 DNA follows: TGTGCCAGCAGTTACCCAAGGAGGGGATTGGGGGAGCTGTTTTTT. This encodes CASSYPRRGLGELFF.

The genes are TRBV24-1 and TRBJ1-5, with 7 positions matching TRBD1. The V gene's germline CDR1 is KGHDR and CDR2 SFDVKD. V shed 2 bases and J 5 bases; nucleotides not matched to a gene: 17. CDR3 length: 19 residues. This chain's CDR3 is CATSDSDDRVGYSYQPQHF. The CDR3 DNA reads TGTGCCACCAGTGATTCCGACGACAGGGTAGGGTACTCCTATCAGCCCCAGCATTTT.

V and J are TRBV7-2 and TRBJ2-7, with TRBD1 as a possible D gene (5 bases). V was clipped by 5 bases and J by 2 bases, with 16 bases between them. The CDR3 runs to 15 residues. The germline CDR1 and CDR2 sequences are SGHTA and FQGNSA. The CDR3 DNA reads as TGTGCCAGCAGCATATTTGCAGGGATTACCTACGAGCAGTACTTC. This encodes CASSIFAGITYEQYF.

This clone showed up just a few times. The chain recombines TRBV7-3 with TRBJ1-2; 9 nucleotides agree with TRBD1. CDR3 length equals 14 residues. V lost 4 bases, J lost 8 bases, and 8 bases stayed unmatched. Germline-derived CDR1 and CDR2 are SGHTA and FQGTGA. The CDR3, as DNA: TGTGCCAGCAGCTCCGGGACAGGGTTGGGAGGCTACACCTTC. This sequence encodes CASSSGTGLGGYTF.

The chain has TRBV19 and TRBJ2-2; possible D gene TRBD2, 5 bases. Trimming took 0 bases from V and 0 from J, leaving 20 bases between them. CDR3 size: 20 residues. Per germline, CDR1 LNHDA and CDR2 SQIVND (reference sequence). CDR3 in amino acids: CASSIEVRVSRVANTGELFF. The CDR3 DNA reads TGTGCCAGTAGTATAGAGGTTCGGGTGTCGAGGGTCGCGAACACCGGGGAGCTGTTTTTT.

This chain joins TRBV5-1 and TRBJ2-1, with 7 bases that match TRBD1. The V segment lost 1 base and the J segment 8 bases; nucleotides outside the gene matches: 6. The V gene's germline CDR1 is SGHRS and CDR2 YFSETQ. This CDR3 comprises 14 residues. As DNA, the CDR3 is TGCGCCAGCAGCTTGAGGCGAGGGGGCCATGAGCAGTTCTTC. It yields the protein CASSLRRGGHEQFF.

This rearrangement joins TRBV19 to TRBJ1-1, with 8 bases aligning to TRBD1. The CDR3 is 14 residues long. V lost 2 bases, J lost 7 bases, and 6 bases stayed unmatched. Per the germline V gene, CDR1 is LNHDA and CDR2 is SQIVND (reference sequence). In DNA form, the CDR3 reads TGTGCCAGTAGTATACAGGGGGCCGCTCTTGAAGCTTTCTTT. This sequence encodes CASSIQGAALEAFF.

The V and J genes are TRBV19 and TRBJ2-7; 8 nucleotides agree with TRBD1. V lost 5 bases to trimming and J lost 3 bases; unmatched junction nucleotides: 9. Germline assignment: CDR1 LNHDA and CDR2 SQIVND (reference sequence). The length of the CDR3 is 15 residues. The CDR3 nucleotides read TGTGCCAGTAGTCCTACGGGACAGGCGGGCTACGAGCAGTACTTC. Its protein product is CASSPTGQAGYEQYF. The whole variable domain, remainder taken from reference TRBV19 and TRBJ2-7, is DGGITQSPKYLFRKEGQNVTLSCEQNLNHDAMYWYRQDPGQGLRLIYYSQIVNDFQKGDIAEGYSVSREKKESFPLTVTSAQKNPTAFYLCASSPTGQAGYEQYFGPGTRLTVT.

V and J are TRBV28 and TRBJ2-2, with D tentatively TRBD2 (5 bases). The CDR3 totals 17 residues. Germline loops: CDR1 MDHEN, CDR2 SYDVKM. V was shortened by 5 bases and J by 5 bases, with 21 bases between the two germline ends. Here the CDR3 reads CASSNGGFTATTGELFF. The CDR3 nucleotides read TGTGCCAGCAGTAACGGAGGATTCACGGCCACTACCGGGGAGCTGTTTTTT. The full variable domain, rest sourced from reference TRBV28 and TRBJ2-2, is DVKVTQSSRYLVKRTGEKVFLECVQDMDHENMFWYRQDPGLGLRLIYFSYDVKMKEKGDIPEGYSVSREKKERFSLILESASTNQTSMYLCASSNGGFTATTGELFFGEGSRLTVL.

The rearrangement uses TRBV29-1 and TRBJ1-2, with TRBD1 matching 9 bases. The CDR3 has 13 amino acids. Looked up from germline, CDR1 is SQVTM and CDR2 is ANQGSEA. J lost 14 bases, V lost 1 base, and 11 bases had no gene match. The DNA for the CDR3 is TGCAGCGTTGAAGTGGGTAGGACAGGGGCTAGGACCTTC. Translating gives CSVEVGRTGARTF.

V and J are TRBV7-2 and TRBJ2-2; 7 bases fit TRBD2. CDR3 length: 13 residues. CDR1 is SGHTA and CDR2 is FQGNSA in the germline V gene. Trimming at V came to 5 bases and at J to 6 bases, leaving 3 bases not matched to a gene. The CDR3 sequence: CASSPREAGELFF. In DNA, the CDR3 is TGTGCCAGCAGCCCCCGGGAGGCCGGGGAGCTGTTTTTT.

The chain is built from TRBV16 and TRBJ1-1, with 9 bases matching TRBD1. V lost 6 bases and J lost 5; bases outside the gene matches: 4. The CDR3 totals 13 residues. The V gene's germline CDR1 is KGHSY and CDR2 FQNENV. The CDR3 loop reads CASRGQGGTEAFF. Here the CDR3 DNA reads TGTGCCAGCAGGGGACAGGGAGGTACTGAAGCTTTCTTT.

The CDR3 loop is CASSQGRAPDTQYF. For the CDR3, the DNA is TGTGCCAGCAGCCAGGGTCGGGCCCCAGATACGCAGTATTTT. V usage is TRBV7-6 and J usage is TRBJ2-3; TRBD1 might be the D (5 bases). This CDR3 has 14 residues. Trimming took 5 bases from V and 4 from J, leaving 13 bases between them. Germline CDR1 reads SGHVS; CDR2 reads FNYEAQ. The full variable domain, completed using reference TRBV7-6 and TRBJ2-3, is GAGVSQSPRYKVTKRGQDVALRCDPISGHVSLYWYRQALGQGPEFLTYFNYEAQQDKSGLPNDRFSAERPEGSISTLTIQRTEQRDSAMYRCASSQGRAPDTQYFGPGTRLTVL.

The genes are TRBV10-3 and TRBJ2-7; 9 bases are a match to TRBD2. V shed 2 bases and J 3 bases; nucleotides not matched to a gene: 5. The length of the CDR3 is 15 residues. Germline values: CDR1 ENHRY, CDR2 SYGVKD. CDR3 in DNA: TGTGCCATCAGTGAGCTACTAGCGGGCCTCTACGAGCAGTACTTC. It is translated as CAISELLAGLYEQYF.

This clone was recorded once. V usage is TRBV6-6 and J usage is TRBJ2-5, with D perhaps TRBD2 (5 bases). The ends were cut back, 4 bases at V and 1 base at J, with 13 bases in the middle. The CDR3 extends over 15 amino acids. From germline, CDR1 is MNHNY and CDR2 SVGAGI (reference sequence). CDR3 coding DNA: TGTGCCAGCAGTTCTACCGGACTCTTCCAAGAGACCCAGTACTTC. Protein: CASSSTGLFQETQYF.